The sequence of this TCR beta chain was determined in a study of cytomegalovirus exposure and HLA in healthy donors. Study-level findings and limits: Fewer N-insertions than the approximately 700-donor mean were reportedly shown by an Asian-associated ancestry cluster in a later analysis. Earlier analysis yielded a pattern in which most TCR beta V segments were productive about 87% or about 30% of the time.

13 Jbeta primers and 60 Vbeta primers were used for the PCR. Authors' data handling: Later, an analysis found approximately 80 million unique TCR beta chains, and 9.5 million to 12 million of these were shared. Here immunoSEQ multiplex PCR was the method, and the copy in TCRdb shows in-frame clones only, minus some. Clone size and the V and J calls come from that table; the DNA yielded D and trimming. The table lists approximately 70,000 clones, about 74% of them singletons. Trimming shortened V by 7 bases and J by 5 bases, and 18 bases separated the two germline ends. In germline, CDR1 is MNHNS, CDR2 SASEGT. This CDR3 contains 14 residues. No record was made of this donor's CMV serostatus. Remarks on this clone: No antigen is known for it.

The clonotype was recovered from a human donor in good health. The V call is TRBV6-1, the J call TRBJ2-7; TRBD1 might be the D (6 bases). The specimen sequenced was PBMCs. CDR3 sequence (DNA): TGTGCCAGCATGACACCGCGAGGGGGTAACGAGCAGTACTTC. It specifies CASMTPRGGNEQYF.